The sequence of this T cell receptor beta chain was determined in a study of CD8+ T cells in alopecia areata. Whole-study findings and limits: Persistence in scalp and blood during tofacitinib was observed for many expanded lesional clones.

In its sample, this clone was seen a few times. The antigen is undetermined. The sample's treatment: oral pan-JAK inhibitor, 5-10 mg twice daily. As the sequencing template, cDNA was produced by extracting RNA and reverse transcribing it. Using immunoSEQ multiplex PCR, the repertoire was profiled, and TCRdb retains in-frame clones only, with some absent. Here the sample spans hundreds of thousands of clones, about three fifths being singletons. This CDR3 contains 14 residues. Germline V gene data show CDR1 as SGDLS and CDR2 as YYNGEE. Trimming took 0 bases from V and 2 from J, leaving 8 bases between them.

This TCR derives from a human donor with alopecia areata. The rearrangement uses TRBV9 and TRBJ2-5, with no clear D. Sequenced material: CD4+ T cells sorted from blood, taken at week 24, from a patient treated with tofacitinib. The CDR3 here is CASSVGTKQETQYF. The CDR3 nucleotides are TGTGCCAGCAGCGTAGGGACGAAGCAAGAGACCCAGTACTTC.